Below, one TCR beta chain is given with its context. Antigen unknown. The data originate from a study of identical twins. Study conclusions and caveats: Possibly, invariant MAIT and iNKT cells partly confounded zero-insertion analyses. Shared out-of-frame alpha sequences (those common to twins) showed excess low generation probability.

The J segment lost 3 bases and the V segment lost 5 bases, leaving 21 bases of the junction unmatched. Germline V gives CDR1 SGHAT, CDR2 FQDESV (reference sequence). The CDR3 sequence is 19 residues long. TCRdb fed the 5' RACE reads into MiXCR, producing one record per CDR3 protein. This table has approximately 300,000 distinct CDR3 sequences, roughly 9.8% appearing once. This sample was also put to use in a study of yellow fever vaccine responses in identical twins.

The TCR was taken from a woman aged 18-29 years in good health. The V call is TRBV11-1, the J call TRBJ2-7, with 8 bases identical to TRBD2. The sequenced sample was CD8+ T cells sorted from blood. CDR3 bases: TGTGCCAGCAGCACCCCCGGCGGGCTAGCGGGCCACCCGAACTACGAGCAGTACTTC. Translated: CASSTPGGLAGHPNYEQYF.